This T cell receptor beta chain is from a study of cytomegalovirus exposure and HLA in healthy donors. Notes on the study in general: A later analysis reportedly identified an Asian-associated ancestry cluster as carrying fewer N-insertions than the 666-donor mean. The authors enumerated some 170 TCR beta chains as linked to cytomegalovirus.

In the case of this clone: What it recognizes is unknown.

This CDR3 has 14 residues. Per the germline V gene, CDR1 is SGDLS and CDR2 is YYNGEE. V was trimmed by 0 bases and J by 9 bases, leaving 16 bases between them. This PCR relied on a set of 60 Vbeta primers and 13 Jbeta primers. The repertoire was sequenced with immunoSEQ multiplex PCR; TCRdb's copy has only in-frame clones and lacks some. The table lists around 200,000 clones, over 60% of them singletons, with around 2% in the top ten. Sequencing was carried out using PBMCs. The rearrangement joins TRBV9 to TRBJ2-7; D may be TRBD1 (6 bases). This TCR was sampled from a man aged 18-30 years in good health and CMV-seronegative. CDR3 amino acids: CASSVGAAQGGQYF. Here the CDR3 DNA reads TGTGCCAGCAGCGTAGGGGCAGCTCAAGGGGGGCAGTACTTC. Looking up the rest from reference TRBV9 and TRBJ2-7 gives the full variable domain: DSGVTQTPKHLITATGQRVTLRCSPRSGDLSVYWYQQSLDQGLQFLIQYYNGEERAKGNILERFSAQQFPDLHSELNLSSLELGDSALYFCASSVGAAQGGQYFGPGTRLTVT.